The rows below give T cell receptor beta chains drawn from one sample of a study of cytomegalovirus exposure and HLA in healthy donors. Only in-frame clones appear in the TCRdb table, and some are missing; sequencing was by immunoSEQ multiplex PCR. Of more than 120,000 clones listed, around nine tenths are singletons. Specimen: PBMCs. Source of these receptors: a man aged 18 to 35 in good health and CMV-seropositive. The CDR3 runs from the conserved cysteine through the conserved F or W. A D gene is named only where the DNA matches it firmly. The listing skips clone size in some rows; elsewhere it reads once, few, many or a size class.

cdr3_aa: CASSLRAGEFSGNTIYF
cdr3_nt: TGTGCCAGCAGCCTACGGGCCGGGGAATTCTCTGGAAACACCATATATTTT
d_call: .
j_call: TRBJ1-3
v_call: TRBV7-6
clone_size: .

cdr3_aa: CATLGVREQFF
cdr3_nt: TGTGCCACCCTCGGGGTACGTGAGCAGTTCTTC
d_call: .
j_call: TRBJ2-1
v_call: TRBV6-5
clone_size: .

cdr3_aa: CAISESLGARGNTIYF
cdr3_nt: TGTGCCATCAGTGAGTCGCTGGGGGCGCGTGGAAACACCATATATTTT
d_call: .
j_call: TRBJ1-3
v_call: TRBV10-3
clone_size: .

cdr3_aa: CASSQTGQYGYTF
cdr3_nt: TGTGCCAGCAGCCAGACGGGACAGTACGGCTACACCTTC
d_call: TRBD1
j_call: TRBJ1-2
v_call: TRBV11-3
clone_size: .

cdr3_aa: CASSKTDNLREQYF
cdr3_nt: TGCGCCAGCAGTAAGACGGACAACCTACGGGAGCAGTACTTC
d_call: .
j_call: TRBJ2-7
v_call: TRBV10-1
clone_size: .

cdr3_aa: CASRGQVLAWEQYF
cdr3_nt: TGTGCCAGCAGGGGACAGGTGCTAGCGTGGGAGCAGTACTTC
d_call: TRBD1
j_call: TRBJ2-7
v_call: TRBV6-5
clone_size: .

cdr3_aa: CASSPELNYGYTF
cdr3_nt: TGTGCCAGCTCCCCAGAACTTAACTATGGCTACACCTTC
d_call: .
j_call: TRBJ1-2
v_call: TRBV18
clone_size: .

cdr3_aa: CASSPPGLAGSTDTQYF
cdr3_nt: TGTGCCAGCTCACCTCCCGGACTAGCGGGAAGCACAGATACGCAGTATTTT
d_call: TRBD2
j_call: TRBJ2-3
v_call: TRBV18
clone_size: .

cdr3_aa: CASSSPPGQGIEKLFF
cdr3_nt: TGTGCCAGCAGCTCGCCCCCGGGACAGGGTATTGAAAAACTGTTTTTT
d_call: TRBD1
j_call: TRBJ1-4
v_call: TRBV9
clone_size: .

cdr3_aa: CALGGSYNSPLHF
cdr3_nt: TGTGCCCTCGGGGGGTCCTATAATTCACCCCTCCACTTT
d_call: .
j_call: TRBJ1-6
v_call: TRBV15
clone_size: .

cdr3_aa: CASSPGELLYGYTF
cdr3_nt: TGCGCCAGCAGCCCGGGGGAGCTACTCTATGGCTACACCTTC
d_call: .
j_call: TRBJ1-2
v_call: TRBV5-1
clone_size: .

cdr3_aa: CASSVSRGYEQYF
cdr3_nt: TGTGCCAGCAGTGTGTCGAGAGGATACGAGCAGTACTTC
d_call: .
j_call: TRBJ2-7
v_call: TRBV6-1
clone_size: .

cdr3_aa: CASSRGGRAYGYTF
cdr3_nt: TGTGCCAGCAGCCGGGGGGGAAGGGCCTATGGCTACACCTTC
d_call: .
j_call: TRBJ1-2
v_call: TRBV5-8
clone_size: .

cdr3_aa: CASIRSRGVTDTQYF
cdr3_nt: TGTGCCAGCATTCGCTCCAGGGGTGTCACAGATACGCAGTATTTT
d_call: .
j_call: TRBJ2-3
v_call: TRBV6-6
clone_size: .

cdr3_aa: CASSSGTGGSYEQYF
cdr3_nt: TGTGCCAGCTCATCAGGGACAGGGGGTTCCTACGAGCAGTACTTC
d_call: TRBD1
j_call: TRBJ2-7
v_call: TRBV18
clone_size: .

cdr3_aa: CASYRGLYNEQFF
cdr3_nt: TGTGCCTCCTACAGGGGACTCTACAATGAGCAGTTCTTC
d_call: .
j_call: TRBJ2-1
v_call: TRBV30
clone_size: .

cdr3_aa: CASSLLGRASSYEQYF
cdr3_nt: TGTGCCAGCAGTTTACTAGGGCGGGCAAGCTCCTACGAGCAGTACTTC
d_call: .
j_call: TRBJ2-7
v_call: TRBV28
clone_size: .

cdr3_aa: CASSAQGSSYNEQFF
cdr3_nt: TGTGCCAGCAGCGCCCAGGGGAGCTCCTACAATGAGCAGTTCTTC
d_call: .
j_call: TRBJ2-1
v_call: TRBV9
clone_size: .

cdr3_aa: CASSQDREDGYTF
cdr3_nt: TGTGCCAGCAGTCAGGACAGGGAGGATGGCTACACCTTC
d_call: TRBD1
j_call: TRBJ1-2
v_call: TRBV7-8
clone_size: .

cdr3_aa: CASSRQTIYGYTF
cdr3_nt: TGTGCCAGTAGCAGACAGACGATTTATGGCTACACCTTC
d_call: .
j_call: TRBJ1-2
v_call: TRBV19
clone_size: few

cdr3_aa: CASSIQDRVGTEAFF
cdr3_nt: TGTGCCAGTAGTATTCAGGACAGGGTAGGCACTGAAGCTTTCTTT
d_call: TRBD1
j_call: TRBJ1-1
v_call: TRBV19
clone_size: .

cdr3_aa: CASRQGGNQPQHF
cdr3_nt: TGCGCCAGCCGACAGGGGGGCAATCAGCCCCAGCATTTT
d_call: TRBD1
j_call: TRBJ1-5
v_call: TRBV10-2
clone_size: once

cdr3_aa: CASSFDKSTDTQYF
cdr3_nt: TGCGCCAGCAGCTTCGACAAAAGCACAGATACGCAGTATTTT
d_call: .
j_call: TRBJ2-3
v_call: TRBV5-1
clone_size: .

cdr3_aa: CASSLVQVQGYTF
cdr3_nt: TGTGCCAGCAGCTTAGTCCAAGTACAGGGCTACACCTTC
d_call: .
j_call: TRBJ1-2
v_call: TRBV7-9
clone_size: few

cdr3_aa: CASSKLYNEQFF
cdr3_nt: TGTGCCAGCAGTAAACTTTACAATGAGCAGTTCTTC
d_call: .
j_call: TRBJ2-1
v_call: TRBV6-6
clone_size: .

cdr3_aa: CASRLPRDFNGYTF
cdr3_nt: TGCGCCAGCCGACTCCCAAGGGACTTTAACGGCTACACCTTC
d_call: .
j_call: TRBJ1-2
v_call: TRBV23-1
clone_size: .

cdr3_aa: CASSLDRGLGYTF
cdr3_nt: TGTGCCAGCAGCTTGGACAGGGGTCTTGGCTACACCTTC
d_call: TRBD1
j_call: TRBJ1-2
v_call: TRBV5-6
clone_size: .

cdr3_aa: CASSLIRSRNTEAFF
cdr3_nt: TGTGCCAGCAGTTTAATCCGGTCTCGGAACACTGAAGCTTTCTTT
d_call: .
j_call: TRBJ1-1
v_call: TRBV27
clone_size: .

cdr3_aa: CASSEQGLNYGYTF
cdr3_nt: TGTGCCAGCAGTGAGCAGGGACTCAACTATGGCTACACCTTC
d_call: .
j_call: TRBJ1-2
v_call: TRBV2
clone_size: .

cdr3_aa: CASSLAGGTGNQPQHF
cdr3_nt: TGTGCCAGCAGCTTAGCTGGTGGGACAGGTAATCAGCCCCAGCATTTT
d_call: TRBD1
j_call: TRBJ1-5
v_call: TRBV7-8
clone_size: .

cdr3_aa: CASSEALRRAGRQPQHF
cdr3_nt: TGTGCCAGCAGTGAAGCCCTCCGGAGGGCGGGTCGTCAGCCCCAGCATTTT
d_call: .
j_call: TRBJ1-5
v_call: TRBV6-1
clone_size: .

cdr3_aa: CASSESRGLETQYF
cdr3_nt: TGCGCCAGCAGTGAGTCACGGGGTTTGGAGACCCAGTACTTC
d_call: .
j_call: TRBJ2-5
v_call: TRBV10-1
clone_size: .

cdr3_aa: CASSGGQGIPSGNTIYF
cdr3_nt: TGTGCCAGCAGTGGGGGGCAGGGCATTCCCTCTGGAAACACCATATATTTT
d_call: .
j_call: TRBJ1-3
v_call: TRBV2
clone_size: .

cdr3_aa: CASSQDQVSRGGEQYF
cdr3_nt: TGTGCCAGCAGCCAAGATCAAGTCTCCCGAGGGGGTGAGCAGTACTTC
d_call: .
j_call: TRBJ2-7
v_call: TRBV4-2
clone_size: .

cdr3_aa: CASSQVSEQFF
cdr3_nt: TGTGCCAGCAGCCAAGTTAGTGAGCAGTTCTTC
d_call: .
j_call: TRBJ2-1
v_call: TRBV14
clone_size: few

cdr3_aa: CASSLGQDSYEQYF
cdr3_nt: TGTGCCAGCAGCTTAGGACAGGATTCCTACGAGCAGTACTTC
d_call: .
j_call: TRBJ2-7
v_call: TRBV7-6
clone_size: .

cdr3_aa: CASSPTSKSTDTQYF
cdr3_nt: TGTGCCAGCAGCCCAACTAGTAAGAGCACAGATACGCAGTATTTT
d_call: .
j_call: TRBJ2-3
v_call: TRBV7-9
clone_size: once

cdr3_aa: CASSLTSGGAGETQYF
cdr3_nt: TGTGCCAGCAGCTTGACTAGCGGGGGGGCCGGAGAGACCCAGTACTTC
d_call: TRBD2
j_call: TRBJ2-5
v_call: TRBV11-2
clone_size: once

cdr3_aa: CAWTPSRGTVSNQPQHF
cdr3_nt: TGTGCCTGGACGCCTTCTCGCGGGACGGTAAGCAATCAGCCCCAGCATTTT
d_call: .
j_call: TRBJ1-5
v_call: TRBV30
clone_size: .

cdr3_aa: CASSLPRGVGETQYF
cdr3_nt: TGTGCCAGCAGCTTACCGCGAGGCGTGGGAGAGACCCAGTACTTC
d_call: .
j_call: TRBJ2-5
v_call: TRBV7-9
clone_size: .

cdr3_aa: CASRSTGAHLDTQYF
cdr3_nt: TGTGCCAGCAGGTCGACAGGGGCCCACCTAGATACGCAGTATTTT
d_call: TRBD1
j_call: TRBJ2-3
v_call: TRBV6-5
clone_size: .

cdr3_aa: CASSLPDRGQYSNQPQHF
cdr3_nt: TGTGCCAGCAGCTTGCCCGACAGGGGGCAGTATAGCAATCAGCCCCAGCATTTT
d_call: TRBD1
j_call: TRBJ1-5
v_call: TRBV5-4
clone_size: .

cdr3_aa: CASSDTGLGSSNEQFF
cdr3_nt: TGCGCCAGCAGTGACACAGGCTTGGGGTCCTCCAATGAGCAGTTCTTC
d_call: .
j_call: TRBJ2-1
v_call: TRBV10-1
clone_size: once

cdr3_aa: CASSMGGRRFQPQHF
cdr3_nt: TGTGCCAGTAGTATGGGGGGACGAAGGTTTCAGCCCCAGCATTTT
d_call: .
j_call: TRBJ1-5
v_call: TRBV19
clone_size: .

cdr3_aa: CASSRPGDPYEQYF
cdr3_nt: TGTGCCAGCAGCCGTCCAGGGGACCCCTACGAGCAGTACTTC
d_call: .
j_call: TRBJ2-7
v_call: TRBV4-2
clone_size: once